This TCR beta chain came from a study of blood T cell repertoires in COVID-19. Sequenced by immunoSEQ multiplex PCR; TCRdb stores in-frame clones only, minus some. The sample consists of around 420,000 clones, 88% of them appearing once. The source of this sequence is a woman in her 40s with acute COVID-19. The sequenced sample was PBMCs or T cells enriched from blood (not recorded which).

CDR3 protein: CASSPRVRQPQHF. The CDR3 bases are TGTGCCAGTAGTCCCAGGGTTCGGCAGCCCCAGCATTTT. V gene TRBV19 combines with J gene TRBJ1-5; perhaps TRBD1 as D (5 bases). Germline lookup yields CDR1 LNHDA and CDR2 SQIVND (reference sequence). The CDR3 totals 13 residues. Deletions cut 5 bases from V and 7 bases from J, with 12 bases between.